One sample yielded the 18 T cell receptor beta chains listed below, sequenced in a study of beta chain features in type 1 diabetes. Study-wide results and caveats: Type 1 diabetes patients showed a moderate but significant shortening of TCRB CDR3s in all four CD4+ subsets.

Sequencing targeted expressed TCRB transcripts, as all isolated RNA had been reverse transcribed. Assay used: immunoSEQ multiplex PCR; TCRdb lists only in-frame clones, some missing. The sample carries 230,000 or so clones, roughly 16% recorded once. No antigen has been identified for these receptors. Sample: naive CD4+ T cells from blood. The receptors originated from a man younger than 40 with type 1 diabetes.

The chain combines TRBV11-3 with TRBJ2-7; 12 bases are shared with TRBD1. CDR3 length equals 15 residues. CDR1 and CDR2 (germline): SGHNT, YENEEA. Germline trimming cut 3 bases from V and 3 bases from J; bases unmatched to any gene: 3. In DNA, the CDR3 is TGTGCCAGCAGCTTGGGACAGGGGGCTTTCTACGAGCAGTACTTC. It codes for CASSLGQGAFYEQYF.

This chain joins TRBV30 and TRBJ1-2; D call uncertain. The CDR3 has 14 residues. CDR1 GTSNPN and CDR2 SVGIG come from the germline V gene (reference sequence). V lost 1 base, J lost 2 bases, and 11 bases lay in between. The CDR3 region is CAWSEPAANYGYTF. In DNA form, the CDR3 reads TGTGCCTGGAGTGAACCGGCAGCCAACTATGGCTACACCTTC. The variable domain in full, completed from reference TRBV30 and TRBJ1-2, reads SQTIHQWPATLVQPVGSPLSLECTVEGTSNPNLYWYRQAAGRGLQLLFYSVGIGQISSEVPQNLSASRPQDRQFILSSKKLLLSDSGFYLCAWSEPAANYGYTFGSGTRLTVV.

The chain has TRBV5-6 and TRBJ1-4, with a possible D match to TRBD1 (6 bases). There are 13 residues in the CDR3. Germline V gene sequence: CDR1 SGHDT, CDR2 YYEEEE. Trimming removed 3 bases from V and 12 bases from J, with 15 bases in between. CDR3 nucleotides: TGTGCCAGCAGCTGGGGACAATCCCCTCAACTGTTTTTT. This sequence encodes CASSWGQSPQLFF. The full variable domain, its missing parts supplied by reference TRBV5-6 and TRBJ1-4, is DAGVTQSPTHLIKTRGQQVTLRCSPKSGHDTVSWYQQALGQGPQFIFQYYEEEERQRGNFPDRFSGHQFPNYSSELNVNALLLGDSALYLCASSWGQSPQLFFGSGTQLSVL.

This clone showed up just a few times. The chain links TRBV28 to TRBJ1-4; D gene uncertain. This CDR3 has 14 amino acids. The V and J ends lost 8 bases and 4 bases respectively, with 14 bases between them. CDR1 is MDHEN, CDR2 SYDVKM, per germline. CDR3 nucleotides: TGTGCCAGCTTAGGCGGCGGCTTTAATGAAAAACTGTTTTTT. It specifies CASLGGGFNEKLFF. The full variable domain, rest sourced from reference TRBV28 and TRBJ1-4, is DVKVTQSSRYLVKRTGEKVFLECVQDMDHENMFWYRQDPGLGLRLIYFSYDVKMKEKGDIPEGYSVSREKKERFSLILESASTNQTSMYLCASLGGGFNEKLFFGSGTQLSVL.

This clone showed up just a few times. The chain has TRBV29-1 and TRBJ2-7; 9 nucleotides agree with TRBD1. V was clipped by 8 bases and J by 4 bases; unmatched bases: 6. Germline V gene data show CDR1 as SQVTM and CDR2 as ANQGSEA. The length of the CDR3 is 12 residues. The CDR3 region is CSIGTGLYEQYF. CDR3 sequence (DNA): TGCAGCATAGGGACAGGGCTGTACGAGCAGTACTTC.

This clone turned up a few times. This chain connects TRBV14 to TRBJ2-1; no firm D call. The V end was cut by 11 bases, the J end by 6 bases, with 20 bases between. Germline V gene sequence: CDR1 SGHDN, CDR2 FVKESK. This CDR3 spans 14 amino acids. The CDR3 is CASGAWQPPNEQFF. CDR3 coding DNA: TGTGCCTCCGGCGCGTGGCAGCCCCCCAATGAGCAGTTCTTC. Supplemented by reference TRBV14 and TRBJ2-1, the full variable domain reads EAGVTQFPSHSVIEKGQTVTLRCDPISGHDNLYWYRRVMGKEIKFLLHFVKESKQDESGMPNNRFLAERTGGTYSTLKVQPAELEDSGVYFCASGAWQPPNEQFFGPGTRLTVL.

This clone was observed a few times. The CDR3 loop reads CAISESKAATNEKLFF. CDR3 nucleotides: TGTGCCATCAGTGAGTCGAAGGCAGCAACTAATGAAAAACTGTTTTTT. The chain joins TRBV10-3 to TRBJ1-4; D is unresolved. The germline V gene encodes CDR1 ENHRY and CDR2 SYGVKD. CDR3 length equals 16 residues. Trimming took 0 bases from V and 0 from J, leaving 8 bases between them.

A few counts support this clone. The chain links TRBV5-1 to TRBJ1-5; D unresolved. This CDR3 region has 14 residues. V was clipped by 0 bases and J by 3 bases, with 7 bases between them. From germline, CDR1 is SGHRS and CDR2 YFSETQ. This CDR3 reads CASSLGGFNQPQHF. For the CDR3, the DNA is TGCGCCAGCAGCTTGGGAGGATTCAATCAGCCCCAGCATTTT.

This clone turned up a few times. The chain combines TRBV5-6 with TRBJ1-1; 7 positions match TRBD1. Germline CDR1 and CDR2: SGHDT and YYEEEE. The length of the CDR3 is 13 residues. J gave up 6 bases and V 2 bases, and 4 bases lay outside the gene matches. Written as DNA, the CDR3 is TGTGCCAGCAGCTTACGACAGGGCTCTGAAGCTTTCTTT. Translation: CASSLRQGSEAFF.

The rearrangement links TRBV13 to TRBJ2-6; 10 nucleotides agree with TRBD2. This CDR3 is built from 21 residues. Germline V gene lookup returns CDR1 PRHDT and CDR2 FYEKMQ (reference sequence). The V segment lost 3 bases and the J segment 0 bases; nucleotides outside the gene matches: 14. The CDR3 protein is CASSFSTNSGRFGSGANVLTF. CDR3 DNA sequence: TGTGCCAGCAGCTTTTCAACCAATAGCGGGAGGTTCGGCTCTGGGGCCAACGTCCTGACTTTC.

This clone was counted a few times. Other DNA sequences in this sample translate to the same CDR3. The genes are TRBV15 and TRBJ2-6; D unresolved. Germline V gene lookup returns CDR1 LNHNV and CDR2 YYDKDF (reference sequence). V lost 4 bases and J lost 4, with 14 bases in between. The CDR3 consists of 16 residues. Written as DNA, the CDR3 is TGTGCCACCAGCATGTTCTCCAACGGGGGGGCCAACGTCCTGACTTTC. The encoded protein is CATSMFSNGGANVLTF.

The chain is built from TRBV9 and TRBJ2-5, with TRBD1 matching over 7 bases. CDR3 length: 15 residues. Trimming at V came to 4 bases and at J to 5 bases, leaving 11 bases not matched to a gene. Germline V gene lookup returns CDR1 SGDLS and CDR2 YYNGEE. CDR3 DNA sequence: TGTGCCAGCAGCCCCCGGACAGGAAATAGGGAGACCCAGTACTTC. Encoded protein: CASSPRTGNRETQYF.

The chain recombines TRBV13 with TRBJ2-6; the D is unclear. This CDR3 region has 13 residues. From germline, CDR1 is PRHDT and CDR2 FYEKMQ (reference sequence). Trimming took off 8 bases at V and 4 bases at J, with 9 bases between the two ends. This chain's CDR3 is CASSSWGANVLTF. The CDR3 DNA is TGTGCCAGCTCATCCTGGGGGGCCAACGTCCTGACTTTC.

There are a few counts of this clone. CDR3 protein: CASSELGETQYF. In DNA form, the CDR3 reads TGTGCCAGCAGTGAACTGGGAGAGACCCAGTACTTC. The chain has TRBV25-1 and TRBJ2-5, with D hard to call. Trimming shortened V by 2 bases and J by 4 bases, and 5 bases separated the two germline ends. Germline V lookup: CDR1 MGHDK, CDR2 SYGVNS. This CDR3 contains 12 residues.

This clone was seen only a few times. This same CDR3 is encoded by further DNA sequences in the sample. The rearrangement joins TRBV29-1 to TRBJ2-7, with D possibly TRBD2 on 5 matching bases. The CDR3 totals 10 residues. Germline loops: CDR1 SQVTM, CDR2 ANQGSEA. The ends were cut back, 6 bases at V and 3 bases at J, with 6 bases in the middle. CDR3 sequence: CSVGDYEQYF. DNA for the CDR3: TGCAGCGTCGGGGACTACGAGCAGTACTTC.

In DNA form, the CDR3 reads TGTGCCAGCTCACCTATAGCGGGAGCAGGGGATGAGCAGTTCTTC. Its protein is CASSPIAGAGDEQFF. The rearrangement joins TRBV18 to TRBJ2-1; 9 bases align to TRBD2. This CDR3 is built from 15 residues. The V segment lost 3 bases and the J segment 8 bases; nucleotides outside the gene matches: 8. From germline, CDR1 is KGHSH and CDR2 LQKENI.

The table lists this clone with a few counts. CDR3: CSVEGRGPFGEQYF. The CDR3 DNA reads as TGCAGCGTTGAAGGACGTGGTCCCTTTGGCGAGCAGTACTTC. The rearrangement joins TRBV29-1 to TRBJ2-7; no reliable D call. Trimming took off 1 base at V and 6 bases at J, with 16 bases between the two ends. CDR3 length equals 14 residues. CDR1 is SQVTM and CDR2 is ANQGSEA in the germline V gene.

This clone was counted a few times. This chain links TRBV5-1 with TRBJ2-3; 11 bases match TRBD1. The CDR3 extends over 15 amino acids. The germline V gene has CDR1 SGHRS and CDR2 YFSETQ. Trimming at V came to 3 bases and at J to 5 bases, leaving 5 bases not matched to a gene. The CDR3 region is CASSSMGQGVDTQYF. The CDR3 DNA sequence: TGCGCCAGCAGCTCGATGGGACAGGGGGTAGATACGCAGTATTTT.